Below are 10 T cell receptor beta chains sequenced from a single sample in a study of PD-L1 blockade in urothelial cancer. Produced via immunoSEQ multiplex PCR; TCRdb's table is partial and in-frame only. The table includes 100,000 to 150,000 clones, around 88% detected once. As for time point: peripheral blood 6 weeks after treatment start. Source: PBMCs, taken around atezolizumab (anti-PD-L1) treatment. Receptors originate from a man between 45 and 60 years old with urothelial cancer.

This clone came up once. The V call is TRBV14, the J call TRBJ2-5; TRBD2 matches at 10 bases. This CDR3 region has 15 residues. In germline, CDR1 is SGHDN, CDR2 FVKESK. Trimming at V came to 4 bases and at J to 5 bases, leaving 7 bases not matched to a gene. The CDR3 nucleotides read TGTGCCAGCAGCCCGAGGACTAGCGGAAGGGAGACCCAGTACTTC. This codes for CASSPRTSGRETQYF.

V and J are TRBV7-3 and TRBJ2-5; D not resolved. This CDR3 spans 13 amino acids. Germline CDR1 and CDR2: SGHTA and FQGTGA. The V and J ends lost 5 bases and 0 bases respectively, with 7 bases between them. The CDR3, as DNA: TGTGCCAGCAGCCCCTCGTACCAAGAGACCCAGTACTTC. Translated: CASSPSYQETQYF.

The V call is TRBV30, the J call TRBJ1-6; 9 bases map to TRBD1. The V gene's germline CDR1 is GTSNPN and CDR2 SVGIG (reference sequence). The ends lost 2 bases at V and 10 bases at J; junction bases unmatched: 15. This CDR3 region has 17 residues. CDR3 in DNA: TGTGCCTGGAGTATCCCGGGACAGGGCAGGTCAGGGTCACCCCTCCACTTT. The encoded protein is CAWSIPGQGRSGSPLHF.

The rearrangement links TRBV2 to TRBJ2-7; a weak D match, TRBD2 (6 bases). CDR1 SNHLY and CDR2 FYNNEI come from the germline V gene. This CDR3 comprises 13 residues. The V gene lost 6 bases and the J gene lost 0 bases, with 9 bases spanning the gap. In DNA form, the CDR3 reads TGTGCCAGCAGAGACGGGAGCTCCTACGAGCAGTACTTC. Protein product: CASRDGSSYEQYF.

This clone was found once. The genes are TRBV9 and TRBJ2-2; unclear D gene. V was trimmed by 1 base and J by 4 bases, leaving 11 bases between them. The germline V gene encodes CDR1 SGDLS and CDR2 YYNGEE. This CDR3 region has 15 residues. The chain's CDR3 is CASSVSRVATGELFF. The CDR3 nucleotides are TGTGCCAGCAGCGTAAGTCGCGTAGCCACCGGGGAGCTGTTTTTT.

The V and J genes are TRBV9 and TRBJ2-3, with D perhaps matching TRBD2 (6 bases). Trimming stripped 2 bases from V and 6 bases from J, with 16 bases between. The CDR3 is 15 residues long. Germline V gives CDR1 SGDLS, CDR2 YYNGEE. In nucleotides, the CDR3 is TGTGCCAGCAGCGTGCGGGCCCTAGGAGGGGATACGCAGTATTTT. It translates to CASSVRALGGDTQYF.

There are a few counts of this clone. The V gene is TRBV10-2, the J gene TRBJ1-5; D not certain. V lost 8 bases, J lost 4 bases, and 12 bases lay in between. CDR3 length equals 13 residues. Germline assignment: CDR1 WSHSY and CDR2 SAAADI. The CDR3 DNA reads as TGCGCCAGCGGGGAGAGGGAGAATCAGCCCCAGCATTTT. Residues: CASGERENQPQHF.

The gene calls are TRBV10-3 and TRBJ2-1, with 7 bases that match TRBD2. CDR3 length equals 12 residues. Germline V lookup: CDR1 ENHRY, CDR2 SYGVKD. V gave up 7 bases and J gave up 5 bases; unmatched junction bases: 2. CDR3 sequence reads: CAITAGDNEQFF. The DNA for the CDR3 is TGTGCCATCACGGCGGGAGACAATGAGCAGTTCTTC.

As DNA, the CDR3 is TGTGCCAGCAGTTCCAGACAGGGTGTCTTCTTC. Protein product: CASSSRQGVFF. The chain recombines TRBV28 with TRBJ2-1, with 7 bases that match TRBD1. The V segment lost 4 bases and the J segment 16 bases; nucleotides outside the gene matches: 7. The CDR3 totals 11 residues. Germline V CDR1 and CDR2: MDHEN, SYDVKM.

This clone has only one observation. The V call is TRBV28, the J call TRBJ1-2, with 7 bases matching TRBD1. The CDR3 has 16 amino acids. J was trimmed by 2 bases and V by 3 bases; bases with no gene match: 9. Germline-derived CDR1 and CDR2 are MDHEN and SYDVKM. The CDR3 loop is CASSFALSGQNYGYTF. For the CDR3, the DNA is TGTGCCAGCAGTTTTGCTCTATCGGGACAGAACTATGGCTACACCTTC.